This T cell receptor (beta chain) stems from a study of beta chain features in type 1 diabetes. The isolated RNA, all of it, was reverse transcribed, so expressed TCRB transcripts were what got sequenced. Method: immunoSEQ multiplex PCR; TCRdb's copy keeps in-frame clones and lacks some. This repertoire shows about 740,000 clones, over 10% found once; its top ten account for about 0.02%. The CDR3 extends over 15 amino acids. Sorting with CD45RO/CCR7/CD25/CD127/CD95/CD27 yielded naive, central memory, regulatory and stem-like memory CD4+ cells. Findings and limits, study-wide: TCRB CDR3s from Type 1 diabetes patients were moderately but significantly shorter in all four CD4+ subsets.

This clone came up a few times. The antigen remains undetermined. This clonotype was sampled from a man aged 18 to 35 with type 1 diabetes. The gene calls are TRBV21-1 and TRBJ2-3. TRBV21-1 is deemed a pseudogene. The specimen sequenced was naive CD4+ T cells from blood. The CDR3 DNA reads TGTGCCAGCAGGACCGGGACCATAGGCACAGATACGCAGTATTTT. This sequence encodes CASRTGTIGTDTQYF.